This TCR beta chain was captured by sequencing in a study of post-analysis software for immune sequencing data. The sample holds a few counts of this clonotype. No antigen is known for it. Study-level results: For normalized Chao1 diversity, multiple sclerosis patients scored significantly lower than controls did.

Unique-molecular-identifier-tagged TCR beta cDNA libraries were used. From roughly 1 to 10 million T cells, 400,000 to 550,000 cDNA molecules were obtained. One entry per CDR3 protein results from TCRdb running MiXCR on the PCR reads. The data hold some 260,000 distinct CDR3 sequences, with 36% observed a single time. The source is a girl aged 5-17 years with multiple sclerosis. The material sequenced was blood.

The CDR3: CASKGGGQDTQYF. The CDR3 nucleotides are TGTGCCAGCAAGGGTGGCGGGCAGGATACGCAGTATTTT. This sequence joins TRBV28 and TRBJ2-3; D possibly corresponds to TRBD2 (5 bases). V lost 7 bases to trimming and J lost 6 bases, with 14 bases between them. This CDR3 region has 13 residues. Per the germline V gene, CDR1 is MDHEN and CDR2 is SYDVKM.